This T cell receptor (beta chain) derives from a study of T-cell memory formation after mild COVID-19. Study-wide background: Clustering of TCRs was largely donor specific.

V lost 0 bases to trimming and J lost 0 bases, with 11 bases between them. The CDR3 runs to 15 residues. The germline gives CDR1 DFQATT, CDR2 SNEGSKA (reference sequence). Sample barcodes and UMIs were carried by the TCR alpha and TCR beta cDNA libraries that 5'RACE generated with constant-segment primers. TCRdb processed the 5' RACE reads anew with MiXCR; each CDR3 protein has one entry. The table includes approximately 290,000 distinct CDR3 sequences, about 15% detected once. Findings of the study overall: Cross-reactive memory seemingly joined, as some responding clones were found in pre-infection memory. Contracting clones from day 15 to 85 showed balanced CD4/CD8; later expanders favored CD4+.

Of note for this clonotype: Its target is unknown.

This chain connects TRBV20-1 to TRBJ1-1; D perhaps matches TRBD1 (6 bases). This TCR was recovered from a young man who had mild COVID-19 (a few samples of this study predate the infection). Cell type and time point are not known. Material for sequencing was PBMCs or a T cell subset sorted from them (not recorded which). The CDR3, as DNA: TGCAGTGCTAGAGAGGGGGGGCAGGTGAACACTGAAGCTTTCTTT. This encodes CSAREGGQVNTEAFF.